The 11 T cell receptor beta chains below come from one sample, sequenced in a study of T cells after yellow fever vaccination. TCRdb processed the 5' RACE reads anew with MiXCR; each CDR3 protein has one entry. The sample lists around 60,000 distinct CDR3 sequences; 4.5% to 6% were seen once. The sample was PBMCs, either bulk or a sorted T-cell subset (CD4+, CD8+, memory, or dextramer-sorted; not recorded which), taken on the day of the yellow fever booster vaccination. The receptors were gathered from a young man who received the YFV17D yellow fever vaccine.

This clonotype was detected many times. The V and J genes are TRBV6-5 and TRBJ1-4; D unresolved. The CDR3 is 11 amino acids. CDR1 and CDR2 from the germline V gene are MNHEY and SVGAGI. Trimming took 4 bases from V and 12 from J, leaving 9 bases between them. The CDR3 loop is CASSSGRELFF. CDR3 nucleotides: TGTGCCAGCAGTTCCGGGAGGGAACTGTTTTTT.

This clonotype showed up just a few times. The V and J genes are TRBV12-3 or TRBV12-4 and TRBJ1-2, with D possibly matching TRBD1 (5 bases). CDR3 length: 13 residues. V lost 1 base and J 4 bases, leaving 7 bases between the germline ends. The CDR3 DNA reads TGTGCCAGCAGTTTAGGACAGTTCTATGGCTACACCTTC. Translating gives CASSLGQFYGYTF.

This clonotype was picked up a small number of times. The genes are TRBV5-1 and TRBJ2-3, with D uncertain. V lost 1 base and J 2 bases, leaving 11 bases between the germline ends. Per the germline V gene, CDR1 is SGHRS and CDR2 is YFSETQ. CDR3 length: 15 amino acids. CDR3 region: CASSLIIGFTDTQYF. DNA of the CDR3: TGCGCCAGCAGCTTGATAATTGGGTTCACAGATACGCAGTATTTT.

The J gene is TRBJ2-7, the V gene TRBV20-1; D possibly corresponds to TRBD1 (6 bases). This CDR3 spans 13 amino acids. V was shortened by 0 bases and J by 4 bases, with 10 bases between the two germline ends. Per the germline V gene, CDR1 is DFQATT and CDR2 is SNEGSKA (reference sequence). The CDR3 protein is CSARESTGYEQYV. DNA of the CDR3: TGCAGTGCTAGAGAGAGCACAGGGTACGAGCAGTACGTC.

This rearrangement joins TRBV18 to TRBJ1-3; D is unresolved. This CDR3 has 16 amino acids. Trimming took 2 bases from V and 2 from J, leaving 13 bases between them. In germline, CDR1 is KGHSH, CDR2 LQKENI. Here the CDR3 reads CASSPTDYTAGNTIYF. As DNA, the CDR3 is TGTGCCAGCTCACCAACCGACTACACCGCTGGAAACACCATATATTTT.

This clonotype showed up just a few times. The rearrangement uses TRBV14 and TRBJ1-1; 8 bases agree with TRBD1. CDR1 is SGHDN and CDR2 is FVKESK in the germline V gene. Unmatched junction bases numbered 7, after V lost 4 bases and J lost 3 bases. The CDR3 has 15 amino acids. The DNA of the CDR3 is TGTGCCAGCAGCCCGCTGGACAGGGTGGACACTGAAGCTTTCTTT. Residues: CASSPLDRVDTEAFF.

Ten or more counts support this clonotype. The chain combines TRBV12-3 or TRBV12-4 with TRBJ2-5; D is ambiguous. The CDR3 is made up of 13 amino acids. The germline V and J ends were trimmed by 7 bases and 4 bases, with 13 bases remaining between them. The DNA of the CDR3 is TGTGCCAGCACCTACACAAGGACAGAGACCCAGTACTTC. Translated, it gives CASTYTRTETQYF.

This clonotype occurred a few times. J is TRBJ1-5 and V is TRBV6-2 or TRBV6-3; no definite D call. The CDR3 spans 12 residues. The germline V gene encodes CDR1 MNHEY and CDR2 SVGEGT. V was shortened by 5 bases and J by 6 bases, with 8 bases between the two germline ends. The CDR3 region has the DNA TGTGCCAGCAGTCGACTCAGTCAGCCCCAGCATTTT. Its translation: CASSRLSQPQHF.

Ten or more counts support this clonotype. The chain uses TRBV5-6 and TRBJ2-7; a possible D gene is TRBD1 (6 bases). V was trimmed by 4 bases and J by 7 bases, leaving 12 bases between them. This CDR3 contains 12 residues. Germline CDR1 is SGHDT and CDR2 is YYEEEE. The DNA of the CDR3 is TGTGCCAGCAGCCGTCCGACAGGAGAGCAGTACGTC. As protein: CASSRPTGEQYV.

This clonotype was found a few times. J is TRBJ1-2 and V is TRBV12-3 or TRBV12-4; D is unclear. Deletions cut 8 bases from V and 8 bases from J, with 12 bases between. This CDR3 region has 11 residues. Written as DNA, the CDR3 is TGTGCCAGCGGAGGTCCGGGCGGCTACACCTTC. Translating it yields CASGGPGGYTF.

This clonotype came up a few times. The J gene is TRBJ2-3, the V gene TRBV7-9, with 7 bases matching TRBD1. Germline loops: CDR1 SEHNR, CDR2 FQNEAQ (reference sequence). V shed 4 bases and J 3 bases; nucleotides not matched to a gene: 16. The CDR3 is 18 residues long. The CDR3 loop is CASSSTKTQGSGTDTQYF. As DNA, the CDR3 is TGTGCCAGCAGCTCGACTAAGACACAGGGGAGTGGAACAGATACGCAGTATTTT.